This T cell receptor (beta chain) was retrieved from a study of T-cell reconstitution after alpha-beta-depleted transplantation in children. This CDR3 spans 14 amino acids. Germline CDR1 reads SGDLS; CDR2 reads YYNGEE. V gave up 0 bases and J gave up 3 bases, with 8 bases separating them. This clonotype was seen many times. Its target is not known. Study findings and constraints: T cells produced anew were the main source of T-cell counts and diversity one year after transplant. Several hundred rapidly expanded clones from non-depleted graft cells reportedly supplied alpha-beta T cells about two months post-transplant.

Unique molecular identifiers were incorporated when the TCRbeta library was constructed. From the PCR reads, TCRdb called clonotypes with MiXCR, one entry per CDR3 protein. The repertoire holds about 580,000 distinct CDR3 sequences, with 23% as singletons. The material was PBMCs, mostly from graft donor cells, obtained 360 days after TCRalphabeta/CD19-depleted stem cell transplant. The origin of this receptor is a boy in the first two years of life who had a stem cell transplant for acute myeloid leukemia, so the T cells may come from the graft donor. The chain has TRBV9 and TRBJ2-3; a weak D match, TRBD2 (6 bases). In nucleotides, the CDR3 is TGTGCCAGCAGCGTAGGGAGGGGAACAGATACGCAGTATTTT. This encodes CASSVGRGTDTQYF.